The rows below give T cell receptor beta chains drawn from one sample of a study of shared clonotypes between healthy human individuals. Some clones are missing from TCRdb's copy, which holds only in-frame ones; the method was immunoSEQ multiplex PCR. The top ten hold approximately 0.2% of the sample, which has fewer than 1 million clones, around 96% seen once. The sequenced sample was naive CD8+ T cells sorted from blood. All receptors derive from a man aged 25-45 years in good health. Each CDR3 is given with its conserved first and last residue. The D gene is left open where the match is weak. The size of a clone is reported for some rows only, either as once, few or many, or as a class for expanded clones.

d_gene	v_gene	abundance	j_gene	CDR3aa	CDR3nt
TRBD1	TRBV29-1	NA	TRBJ1-1	CSVLDRENTEAFF	TGCAGCGTCCTGGACAGGGAGAACACTGAAGCTTTCTTT
TRBD2	TRBV2	NA	TRBJ2-7	CASKGGETYEQYF	TGTGCCAGCAAGGGAGGGGAAACCTACGAGCAGTACTTC
TRBD1	TRBV7-9	NA	TRBJ2-5	CASSPGTEETQYF	TGTGCCAGCAGCCCGGGGACAGAAGAGACCCAGTACTTC
NA	TRBV6-6	NA	TRBJ1-4	CASTYLANEKLFF	TGTGCCAGCACCTACCTTGCTAATGAAAAACTGTTTTTT
NA	TRBV29-1	NA	TRBJ2-7	CSVSFIDRFHEQYF	TGCAGCGTTTCCTTTATAGACAGGTTCCACGAGCAGTACTTC
NA	TRBV27	NA	TRBJ2-3	CASSGPLGGTDTQYF	TGTGCCAGCAGCGGCCCGCTAGGAGGCACAGATACGCAGTATTTT
NA	TRBV30	NA	TRBJ2-7	CAWSGLGLPYEQYF	TGTGCCTGGAGTGGACTTGGGCTTCCCTACGAGCAGTACTTC
TRBD2	TRBV2	NA	TRBJ2-1	CASSGLATYNEQFF	TGTGCCAGCAGCGGACTAGCCACCTACAATGAGCAGTTCTTC
TRBD2	TRBV27	NA	TRBJ2-7	CASSLDSGAYEQYF	TGTGCCAGCAGTTTAGATAGCGGGGCATACGAGCAGTACTTC
TRBD2	TRBV4-3	NA	TRBJ2-5	CASSHTTSGRPPDTQYF	TGCGCCAGCAGCCATACTACTAGCGGGAGACCGCCGGATACCCAGTACTTC
NA	TRBV7-8	NA	TRBJ2-1	CAILPEDLYNEQFF	TGTGCCATTCTTCCGGAGGACCTATACAATGAGCAGTTCTTC
NA	TRBV9	NA	TRBJ2-2	CASSEGRDRYGGELFF	TGTGCCAGCAGCGAGGGACGAGACAGATATGGAGGGGAGCTGTTTTTT
NA	TRBV7-9	NA	TRBJ2-7	CASSLGRVYEQYF	TGTGCCAGCAGCTTAGGAAGGGTCTACGAGCAGTACTTC
TRBD2	TRBV7-9	once	TRBJ2-1	CASSFSLAGVSDEQFF	TGTGCCAGCAGCTTCTCACTAGCGGGAGTATCCGATGAGCAGTTCTTC
TRBD2	TRBV2	NA	TRBJ2-7	CASSLLAGVIGSYEQYF	TGTGCCAGCAGCCTTCTAGCGGGAGTCATAGGGTCCTACGAGCAGTACTTC
TRBD1	TRBV7-9	NA	TRBJ2-7	CASSAIQGVNYEQYF	TGTGCCAGCAGCGCCATTCAGGGGGTCAACTACGAGCAGTACTTC
NA	TRBV18	NA	TRBJ2-7	CASSLRGGAYEQYF	TGTGCCAGCTCACTCAGGGGAGGCGCCTACGAGCAGTACTTC
NA	TRBV11-3	NA	TRBJ2-7	CASSPPDSSSEQYF	TGTGCCAGCAGCCCCCCGGACAGTTCCTCCGAGCAGTACTTC
NA	TRBV7-9	NA	TRBJ2-5	CASSWGLGGEGETQYF	TGTGCCAGCAGCTGGGGTCTAGGGGGGGAAGGGGAGACCCAGTACTTC
NA	TRBV6-6	NA	TRBJ2-3	CASSYSPGTDTQYF	TGTGCCAGCAGTTACTCGCCCGGCACAGATACGCAGTATTTT
TRBD2	TRBV7-9	NA	TRBJ2-7	CASSPRGLAGGSYEQYF	TGTGCCAGCAGCCCCCGGGGACTAGCGGGAGGGAGCTACGAGCAGTACTTC
NA	TRBV29-1	once	TRBJ2-5	CSVWGLARSKTQYF	TGCAGCGTTTGGGGGCTAGCGCGAAGTAAGACCCAGTACTTC
TRBD2	TRBV28	NA	TRBJ2-1	CASSFPLQAGAYNEQFF	TGTGCCAGCAGTTTTCCTCTACAAGCGGGAGCTTACAATGAGCAGTTCTTC
TRBD1	TRBV9	NA	TRBJ2-7	CASSLGQGSYEQYF	TGTGCCAGCAGCCTTGGACAGGGTTCCTACGAGCAGTACTTC
NA	TRBV7-6	NA	TRBJ2-3	CASRRSGLLTDTQYF	TGTGCCAGCAGACGTTCGGGACTCCTCACAGATACGCAGTATTTT
NA	TRBV15	NA	TRBJ2-6	CATSRGAFSSSGANVLTF	TGTGCCACCAGCAGAGGCGCATTCTCCTCCTCTGGGGCCAACGTCCTGACTTTC
NA	TRBV4-1	NA	TRBJ2-7	CASSQVGQGYEQYF	TGCGCCAGCAGCCAAGTGGGGCAGGGCTACGAGCAGTACTTC
TRBD1	TRBV9	NA	TRBJ2-7	CASSASSKTGLVTYEQYF	TGTGCCAGCAGCGCATCCAGTAAGACAGGGTTGGTAACGTACGAGCAGTACTTC
NA	TRBV6-1	NA	TRBJ2-7	CASTHRDGHSYEQYF	TGTGCCAGCACCCACCGGGACGGACATTCCTACGAGCAGTACTTC
NA	TRBV10-3	NA	TRBJ1-5	CAISVREWSNQPQHF	TGTGCCATCAGTGTACGGGAGTGGAGCAATCAGCCCCAGCATTTT
NA	TRBV14	NA	TRBJ2-1	CASSQLRDLHNEQFF	TGTGCCAGCAGCCAGCTTCGGGACCTCCACAATGAGCAGTTCTTC
TRBD1	TRBV7-6	NA	TRBJ2-4	CASKGQGDIQYF	TGTGCCAGCAAGGGGCAGGGGGATATTCAGTACTTC
NA	TRBV10-1	NA	TRBJ2-4	CASSESDAKNIQYF	TGCGCCAGCAGTGAGAGTGATGCCAAAAACATTCAGTACTTC
NA	TRBV28	once	TRBJ1-1	CASSLWRNVRVPEAFF	TGTGCCAGCAGTTTATGGAGGAACGTGAGGGTTCCTGAAGCTTTCTTT
NA	TRBV2	once	TRBJ2-7	CASSEALTLLYEQYF	TGTGCCAGCAGTGAAGCCCTAACCCTCCTCTACGAGCAGTACTTC
NA	TRBV7-8	NA	TRBJ2-1	CASSLMGSSYNEQFF	TGTGCCAGCAGCTTAATGGGGAGTTCCTACAATGAGCAGTTCTTC
NA	TRBV7-2	NA	TRBJ1-5	CASSLTGNQPQHF	TGTGCCAGCAGCTTAACAGGCAATCAGCCCCAGCATTTT
NA	TRBV5-1	NA	TRBJ2-7	CASSWGFSYEQYF	TGCGCCAGCAGCTGGGGGTTTTCCTACGAGCAGTACTTC
TRBD1	TRBV6-4	NA	TRBJ2-1	CASSDSVGQDNEQFF	TGTGCCAGCAGTGACTCGGTGGGACAGGACAATGAGCAGTTCTTC
NA	TRBV11-1	once	TRBJ2-7	CASSLGQVLDEQYF	TGTGCCAGCAGCTTAGGGCAGGTTCTCGACGAGCAGTACTTC
TRBD2	TRBV27	NA	TRBJ2-1	CASARLAGGNEQFF	TGTGCCAGCGCGCGGCTGGCGGGAGGCAATGAGCAGTTCTTC
NA	TRBV6-1	NA	TRBJ2-7	CASSDSERRSSYEQYF	TGTGCCAGCAGTGATTCAGAGCGCCGGAGCTCCTACGAGCAGTACTTC
NA	TRBV27	NA	TRBJ1-2	CASTAGLDYGYTF	TGTGCCAGCACTGCAGGGCTGGACTATGGCTACACCTTC
NA	TRBV28	NA	TRBJ1-1	CASSSRDTLGDTEAFF	TGTGCCAGCAGTTCCCGGGACACCCTAGGGGACACTGAAGCTTTCTTT
NA	TRBV30	NA	TRBJ2-5	CASNLGKETQYF	TGTGCCTCAAATCTAGGGAAAGAGACCCAGTACTTC
NA	TRBV9	NA	TRBJ2-7	CASSVGPGAREQYF	TGTGCCAGCAGCGTAGGCCCGGGCGCCAGGGAGCAGTACTTC
NA	TRBV11-2	NA	TRBJ2-7	CASSLIYQGHEQYF	TGTGCCAGCAGCTTAATTTACCAGGGCCACGAGCAGTACTTC
NA	TRBV25-1	NA	TRBJ1-2	CASSESGRARGYTF	TGTGCCAGCAGTGAATCGGGCAGGGCAAGAGGCTACACCTTC
NA	TRBV7-9	NA	TRBJ2-1	CASSLVFPDEQFF	TGTGCCAGCAGCTTAGTTTTCCCGGATGAGCAGTTCTTC
TRBD1	TRBV11-2	NA	TRBJ2-7	CASSKQGVPYEQYF	TGTGCCAGCAGCAAACAGGGGGTCCCCTACGAGCAGTACTTC
TRBD2	TRBV29-1	NA	TRBJ2-1	CSVEEGVGEKAGTSGRVAYNEQFF	TGCAGCGTTGAAGAAGGGGTCGGGGAGAAAGCCGGGACTAGCGGGCGGGTAGCATACAATGAGCAGTTCTTC
NA	TRBV7-2	NA	TRBJ2-2	CASSIGLAGELFF	TGTGCCAGCAGCATCGGATTGGCCGGGGAGCTGTTTTTT
TRBD1	TRBV9	NA	TRBJ2-7	CASSPRDSLSYEQYF	TGTGCCAGCAGCCCGAGGGACAGCCTGTCCTACGAGCAGTACTTC
TRBD2	TRBV4-1	NA	TRBJ2-1	CASSQVRRESSHEQFF	TGCGCCAGCAGCCAAGTTCGGCGGGAGAGCTCCCATGAGCAGTTCTTC
TRBD1	TRBV5-4	NA	TRBJ2-7	CASSFGTGSYEQYF	TGTGCCAGCAGCTTCGGGACAGGGAGCTACGAGCAGTACTTC
NA	TRBV7-9	NA	TRBJ1-1	CASSPIRGEAFF	TGTGCCAGCAGCCCCATCCGGGGTGAAGCTTTCTTT
NA	TRBV19	NA	TRBJ2-1	CASSIASVEYNEQFF	TGTGCCAGTAGTATAGCTAGCGTCGAATACAATGAGCAGTTCTTC
NA	TRBV2	few	TRBJ1-1	CASSGTEAFF	TGTGCCAGCAGTGGCACTGAAGCTTTCTTT
TRBD2	TRBV27	NA	TRBJ2-3	CASSLSAGDAPDTQYF	TGTGCCAGCAGTTTATCGGCGGGAGACGCGCCAGATACGCAGTATTTT
NA	TRBV19	NA	TRBJ1-2	CASSIVAGTSMGTF	TGTGCCAGTAGTATCGTGGCAGGTACCAGTATGGGCACCTTC